These 15 T cell receptor beta chains came from one sample sequenced in a study of shared clonotypes between healthy human individuals. CD45RO-negative, CCR7-selected cells formed the naive CD8 fraction, which excluded terminally differentiated effector memory CD45RA+ cells. Repertoires were generated with immunoSEQ multiplex PCR, while TCRdb's copy carries only in-frame clones and drops some. The table shows about 2.1 million clones, with 93% occurring only once. Sequenced sample: naive CD8+ T cells from PBMCs. The origin of the receptors is a man aged 18 to 30 in good health. Some clones in this sample may be carry-over from other donors' samples.

The chain is built from TRBV28 and TRBJ1-4; unclear D gene. There are 14 residues in the CDR3. V was clipped by 5 bases and J by 0 bases, with 7 bases between them. The V gene's germline CDR1 is MDHEN and CDR2 SYDVKM. The CDR3 reads CASSNRPTNEKLFF. CDR3 nucleotide sequence: TGTGCCAGCAGTAACAGACCAACTAATGAAAAACTGTTTTTT. Full variable domain (remainder filled in from reference TRBV28 and TRBJ1-4): DVKVTQSSRYLVKRTGEKVFLECVQDMDHENMFWYRQDPGLGLRLIYFSYDVKMKEKGDIPEGYSVSREKKERFSLILESASTNQTSMYLCASSNRPTNEKLFFGSGTQLSVL.

This clone was counted once. The chain recombines TRBV9 with TRBJ2-1; D assignment may be TRBD1 or TRBD2 (5 bases each). The germline CDR1 and CDR2 sequences are SGDLS and YYNGEE. This CDR3 region has 13 residues. Trimming took off 3 bases at V and 10 bases at J, with 14 bases between the two ends. The CDR3 DNA reads TGTGCCAGCAGCGCGGGACCTTACTTCGAGCAGTTCTTC. Its protein product is CASSAGPYFEQFF.

The genes are TRBV7-2 and TRBJ1-2; no clear D. Germline values: CDR1 SGHTA, CDR2 FQGNSA. The CDR3 extends over 14 amino acids. V was trimmed by 4 bases and J by 4 bases, leaving 13 bases between them. DNA of the CDR3: TGTGCCAGCAGCTCAGAACCGGGTGCCTATGGCTACACCTTC. Translating gives CASSSEPGAYGYTF.

This chain connects TRBV28 to TRBJ2-3; D is perhaps TRBD2 (7 bases). The CDR3 covers 16 residues. V lost 7 bases and J 1 base, leaving 18 bases between the germline ends. The germline gives CDR1 MDHEN, CDR2 SYDVKM. CDR3 in DNA: TGTGCCAGCATAGGTTGGGGGCGGGAGCGCACAGATACGCAGTATTTT. Residues: CASIGWGRERTDTQYF.

V is TRBV5-6 and J is TRBJ2-5; 7 bases match TRBD2. The germline gives CDR1 SGHDT, CDR2 YYEEEE. After removal of 0 bases from V and 5 bases from J, the junction contained 13 bases not matched to a gene. This CDR3 has 17 residues. For the CDR3, the DNA is TGTGCCAGCAGCTTGGGGACTAGTGGGGGTTACTGGGAGACCCAGTACTTC. Protein sequence: CASSLGTSGGYWETQYF.

The chain's CDR3 is CSVEQTHGYTF. CDR3 nucleotide sequence: TGCAGCGTTGAACAGACGCATGGCTACACCTTC. The chain uses TRBV29-1 and TRBJ1-2; D unclear. CDR1 is SQVTM and CDR2 is ANQGSEA in the germline V gene. The CDR3 spans 11 residues. The V gene lost 2 bases and the J gene lost 6 bases, with 7 bases spanning the gap.

The table lists this clone with a few counts. The chain couples TRBV7-9 to TRBJ2-1; no reliable D call. This CDR3 is 11 amino acids long. In germline, CDR1 is SEHNR, CDR2 FQNEAQ (reference sequence). Between the trimmed V and J ends, which lost 7 bases and 7 bases, there was a span of 8 bases. The CDR3, as DNA: TGTGCCAGCATTCTTGGGAATGAGCAGTTCTTC. Translation: CASILGNEQFF.

Comments on this clone: A read error may produce the germline difference seen at one junction end. The chain has TRBV6-1 and TRBJ1-5; D may be TRBD1 (5 bases). Per germline, CDR1 MNHNS and CDR2 SASEGT. CDR3 length equals 13 residues. This chain's CDR3 is CASSEGPGPKSNF. CDR3 nucleotide sequence: TGTGCCAGCAGTGAAGGACCGGGACCAAAGTCCAATTTT.

The genes are TRBV12-5 and TRBJ1-1; maybe TRBD1 (6 bases). The germline CDR1 and CDR2 sequences are LGHNT and FRNRAP. The CDR3 has 12 amino acids. Trimming took off 10 bases at V and 1 base at J, with 10 bases between the two ends. The DNA of the CDR3 is TGTGCTACAGGGGTCGGGAACACTGAAGCTTTCTTT. Translated: CATGVGNTEAFF.

This rearrangement joins TRBV6-4 to TRBJ2-2, with 11 bases that match TRBD2. CDR1 and CDR2 from the germline V gene are MRHNA and SNTAGT. The CDR3 is 17 amino acids. V shed 7 bases, J shed 2 bases, and the junction held 9 bases outside the gene matches. In DNA form, the CDR3 reads TGTGCCAGCACAGAACTAGCGGGAGAGAGAAACACCGGGGAGCTGTTTTTT. Translated: CASTELAGERNTGELFF.

The V gene is TRBV7-9, the J gene TRBJ2-5; 12 bases match TRBD2. CDR1 is SEHNR and CDR2 is FQNEAQ in the germline V gene (reference sequence). The CDR3 extends over 16 amino acids. The trim removed 4 bases at V and 3 bases at J, leaving 6 bases unmatched. In DNA, the CDR3 is TGTGCCAGCAGCTCCCGGACTAGCGGGAAGAAAGAGACCCAGTACTTC. It translates to CASSSRTSGKKETQYF.

The chain links TRBV2 to TRBJ2-5, with 8 bases identical to TRBD1. Germline V CDR1 and CDR2: SNHLY, FYNNEI. Unmatched junction bases numbered 15, after V lost 6 bases and J lost 6 bases. The CDR3 length is 16 residues. For the CDR3, the DNA is TGTGCCAGCAGCGAAAAACCCGGGACAGGTCTCAAGACCCAGTACTTC. It specifies CASSEKPGTGLKTQYF.

The CDR3 is CSVEDPTGDPNYGYTF. Written as DNA, the CDR3 is TGCAGCGTTGAAGATCCGACAGGAGACCCTAACTATGGCTACACCTTC. V and J are TRBV29-1 and TRBJ1-2, with a possible D match to TRBD1 (6 bases). The CDR3 is made up of 16 amino acids. Trimming removed 0 bases from V and 0 bases from J, with 14 bases in between. The germline gives CDR1 SQVTM, CDR2 ANQGSEA.

For this clone: The same CDR3 arises from other DNA sequences in this sample as well. The chain links TRBV5-6 to TRBJ2-1, with 9 bases fitting TRBD1. The V and J ends lost 2 bases and 10 bases, in that order; junction bases with no gene match: 1. This CDR3 spans 12 amino acids. From germline, CDR1 is SGHDT and CDR2 YYEEEE. CDR3 sequence: CASSLGTGEQFF. The DNA for the CDR3 is TGTGCCAGCAGCTTAGGGACAGGGGAGCAGTTCTTC.

The chain uses TRBV7-6 and TRBJ2-7; tentatively, D is TRBD2 (5 bases). Trimming took off 6 bases at V and 4 bases at J, with 19 bases between the two ends. Germline CDR1 SGHVS, CDR2 FNYEAQ. The CDR3 sequence is 15 residues long. In DNA, the CDR3 is TGTGCCAGCAGATCTATCAGAAATCGGGGATACGAGCAGTACTTC. It yields the protein CASRSIRNRGYEQYF.